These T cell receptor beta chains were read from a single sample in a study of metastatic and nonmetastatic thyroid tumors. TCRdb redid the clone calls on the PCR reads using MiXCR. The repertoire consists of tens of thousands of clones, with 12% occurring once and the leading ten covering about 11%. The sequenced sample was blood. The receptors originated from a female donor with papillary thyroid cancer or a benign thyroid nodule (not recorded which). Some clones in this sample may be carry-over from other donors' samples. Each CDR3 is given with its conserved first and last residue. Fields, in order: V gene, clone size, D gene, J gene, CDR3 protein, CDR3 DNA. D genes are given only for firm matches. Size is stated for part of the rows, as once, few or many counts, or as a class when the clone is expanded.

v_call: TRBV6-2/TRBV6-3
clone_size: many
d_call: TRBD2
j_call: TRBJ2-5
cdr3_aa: CASNRGLAGQETQYF
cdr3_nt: TGTGCCAGCAACCGAGGACTAGCGGGACAAGAGACCCAGTACTTC

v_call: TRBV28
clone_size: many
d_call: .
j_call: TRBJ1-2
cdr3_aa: CASSFSGDGYTF
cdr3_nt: TGTGCCAGCAGTTTCTCTGGGGATGGCTACACCTTC

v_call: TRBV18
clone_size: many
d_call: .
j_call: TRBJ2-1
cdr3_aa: CASSGPSGEQFF
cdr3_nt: TGTGCCAGCTCCGGGCCGAGCGGTGAGCAGTTCTTC

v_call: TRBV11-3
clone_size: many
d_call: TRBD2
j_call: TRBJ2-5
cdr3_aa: CASSHGLAGGGAETQYF
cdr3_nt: TGTGCCAGCAGCCATGGACTAGCGGGAGGAGGGGCAGAGACCCAGTACTTC

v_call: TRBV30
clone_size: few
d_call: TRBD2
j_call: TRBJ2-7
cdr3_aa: CAWTEGTTSGITGEQYF
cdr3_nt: TGTGCCTGGACCGAAGGAACGACTAGCGGGATTACTGGTGAGCAGTACTTC

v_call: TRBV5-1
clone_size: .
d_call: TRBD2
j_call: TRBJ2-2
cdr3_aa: CASSLGASGPTGELFF
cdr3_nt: TGCGCCAGCAGCTTGGGAGCTAGCGGCCCCACCGGGGAGCTGTTTTTT

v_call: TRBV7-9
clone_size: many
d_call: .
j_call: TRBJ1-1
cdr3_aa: CASSFRLNTEAFF
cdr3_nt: TGTGCCAGCAGCTTCCGGCTGAACACTGAAGCTTTCTTT

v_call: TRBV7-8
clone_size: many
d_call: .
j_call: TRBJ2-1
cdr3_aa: CASSLSNEQFF
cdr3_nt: TGTGCCAGCAGCCTTAGTAATGAGCAGTTCTTC

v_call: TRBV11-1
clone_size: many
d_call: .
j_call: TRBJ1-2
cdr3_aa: CASSQDRGGPNYGYTF
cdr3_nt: TGTGCCAGCAGCCAAGACCGGGGGGGTCCCAACTATGGCTACACCTTC

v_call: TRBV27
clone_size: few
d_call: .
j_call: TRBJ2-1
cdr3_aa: CASSLFRSSYNEQFF
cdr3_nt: TGTGCCAGCAGTTTATTTCGGAGCTCTTACAACGAGCAGTTCTTC

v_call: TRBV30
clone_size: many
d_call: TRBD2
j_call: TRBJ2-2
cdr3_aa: CAWSPWGTSGGSTGELFF
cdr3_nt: TGTGCCTGGAGTCCTTGGGGAACTAGCGGAGGGAGCACCGGGGAGCTGTTTTTT

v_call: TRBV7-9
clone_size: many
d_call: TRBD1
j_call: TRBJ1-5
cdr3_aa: CASSLTGGGNQPQHF
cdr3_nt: TGTGCCAGCAGCTTAACAGGGGGGGGCAATCAGCCCCAGCATTTT

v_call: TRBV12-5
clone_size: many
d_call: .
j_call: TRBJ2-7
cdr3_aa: CASASGTGSSYEQYF
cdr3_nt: TGTGCTAGTGCCTCCGGGACGGGGAGCTCCTACGAGCAGTACTTC

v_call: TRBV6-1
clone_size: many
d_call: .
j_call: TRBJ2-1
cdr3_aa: CASSEAGSSYNEQFF
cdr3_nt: TGTGCCAGCAGTGAAGCCGGGAGCTCCTACAATGAGCAGTTCTTC

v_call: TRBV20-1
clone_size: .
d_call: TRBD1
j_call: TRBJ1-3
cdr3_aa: CIAAYTGQWASGNTIYF
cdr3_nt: TGCATTGCTGCCTATACGGGACAGTGGGCCTCTGGAAACACCATATATTTT

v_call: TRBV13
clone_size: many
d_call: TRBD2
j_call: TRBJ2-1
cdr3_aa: CASSLPPAGVGHNEQFF
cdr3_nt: TGTGCCAGCAGCTTACCCCCGGCGGGAGTCGGGCACAATGAGCAGTTCTTC

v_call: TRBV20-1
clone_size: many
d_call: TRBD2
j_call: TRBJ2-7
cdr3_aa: CSALYGTSGTYEQYF
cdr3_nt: TGCAGTGCCTTATACGGGACTAGCGGGACCTACGAGCAGTACTTC

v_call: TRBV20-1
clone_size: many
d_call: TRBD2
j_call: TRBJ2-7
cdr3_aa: CSASYETSGPNAYEQYF
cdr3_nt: TGCAGTGCTAGTTATGAGACTAGCGGGCCGAACGCCTACGAGCAGTACTTC

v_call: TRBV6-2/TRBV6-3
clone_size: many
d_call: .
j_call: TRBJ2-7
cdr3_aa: CASGQVIYEQYF
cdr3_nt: TGTGCCAGCGGCCAGGTGATCTACGAGCAGTACTTC

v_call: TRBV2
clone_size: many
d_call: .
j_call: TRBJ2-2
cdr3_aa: CARGTSNTGELFF
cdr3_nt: TGTGCCAGAGGGACGTCGAACACCGGGGAGCTGTTTTTT

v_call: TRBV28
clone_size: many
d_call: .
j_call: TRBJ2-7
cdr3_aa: CASSLNQGPSYEQYF
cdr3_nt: TGTGCCAGCAGTTTAAACCAGGGGCCCTCCTACGAGCAGTACTTC

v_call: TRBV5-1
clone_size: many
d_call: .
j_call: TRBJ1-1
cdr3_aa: CASSLESGNTEAFF
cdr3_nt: TGCGCCAGCAGCTTGGAATCGGGGAACACTGAAGCTTTCTTT

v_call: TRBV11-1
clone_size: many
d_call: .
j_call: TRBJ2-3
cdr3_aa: CASSLGSSGLPSTDTQYF
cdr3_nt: TGTGCCAGCAGCTTAGGTTCAAGCGGGCTCCCTAGCACAGATACGCAGTATTTT

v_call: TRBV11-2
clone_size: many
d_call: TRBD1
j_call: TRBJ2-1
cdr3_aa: CASSLRSTGSLGQFF
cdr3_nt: TGTGCCAGCAGTCTCCGCTCGACAGGGTCGCTTGGGCAGTTCTTC

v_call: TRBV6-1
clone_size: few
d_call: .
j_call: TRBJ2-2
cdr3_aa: CASSQRTWSNTGELFF
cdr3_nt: TGTGCCAGCAGTCAACGGACATGGTCGAACACCGGGGAGCTGTTTTTT

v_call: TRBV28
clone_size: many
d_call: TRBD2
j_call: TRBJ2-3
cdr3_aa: CASSPGLAGGPGVDTQYF
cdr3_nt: TGTGCCAGCAGTCCGGGACTAGCGGGAGGGCCTGGCGTAGATACGCAGTATTTT

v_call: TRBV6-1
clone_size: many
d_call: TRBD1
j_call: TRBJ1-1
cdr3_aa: CASRSQGAGTEAFF
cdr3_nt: TGTGCCAGCAGGTCACAGGGGGCAGGAACTGAAGCTTTCTTT